This passage covers 2 T cell receptor beta chains from one sample sequenced in a study of regulatory T cells in long-lasting Graves disease. In building TCR beta libraries, iRepertoire HTBI primers were used together with Arm-PCR of CDR3 regions. TCRdb fed the multiplex PCR reads into MiXCR, producing one record per CDR3 protein. Among over 300,000 distinct CDR3 sequences, around 15% were seen once, and the ten largest hold approximately 21%. Regarding time point: newly diagnosed GD, antithyroid drugs for less than 3 months. TCR sequences were obtained from RNA taken from PBMCs. This material consisted of peripheral blood mononuclear cells (PBMCs), taken at new diagnosis, from a patient treated with antithyroid drugs. These receptors came from a female donor with Graves disease.

CDR3 sequence: CASSLSLGWNTEAFF. The CDR3 bases are TGTGCCAGCAGCCTAAGCCTGGGTTGGAACACTGAAGCTTTCTTT. The chain employs TRBV11-2 and TRBJ1-1; D is undetermined. V was cut by 5 bases and J by 1 base, with 14 bases left in between. This CDR3 region has 15 residues. Germline values: CDR1 SGHAT, CDR2 FQNNGV.

The chain is built from TRBV20-1 and TRBJ2-7, with TRBD2 identical over 7 bases. Germline trimming cut 2 bases from V and 1 base from J; bases unmatched to any gene: 8. Germline CDR1 is DFQATT and CDR2 is SNEGSKA (reference sequence). The CDR3 runs 15 residues. The CDR3 is CSARPGISGSYEQYF. Written as DNA, the CDR3 is TGCAGTGCTAGACCCGGGATTAGCGGGTCCTACGAGCAGTACTTC.